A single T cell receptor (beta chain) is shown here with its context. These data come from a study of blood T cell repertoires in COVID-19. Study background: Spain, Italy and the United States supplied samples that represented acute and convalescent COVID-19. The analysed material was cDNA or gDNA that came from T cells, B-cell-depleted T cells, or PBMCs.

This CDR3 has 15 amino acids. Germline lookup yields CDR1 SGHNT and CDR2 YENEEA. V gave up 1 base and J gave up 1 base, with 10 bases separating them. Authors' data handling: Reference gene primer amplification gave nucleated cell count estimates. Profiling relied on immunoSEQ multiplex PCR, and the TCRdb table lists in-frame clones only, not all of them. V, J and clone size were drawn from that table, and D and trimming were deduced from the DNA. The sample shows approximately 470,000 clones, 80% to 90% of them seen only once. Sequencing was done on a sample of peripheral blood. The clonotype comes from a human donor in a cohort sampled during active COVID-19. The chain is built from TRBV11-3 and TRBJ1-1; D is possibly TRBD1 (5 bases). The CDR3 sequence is CASSLGGGANTEAFF. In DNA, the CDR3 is TGTGCCAGCAGCTTAGGAGGTGGGGCGAACACTGAAGCTTTCTTT.